The following is a T cell receptor (beta chain) sequence with its context. Its antigen is currently not known. Base qualities are missing; no much larger clone stands one base away. Sequencing relied on an Illumina HiSeq 1500. The public reads were run again by TCRdb, first through fastp at Q25 and then through MiXCR, and only productive beta chains were kept. For every CDR3 protein sequence, its rows merge into one entry that carries the most common genes and DNA. This sample lists about 350,000 distinct CDR3 sequences; about a third were detected once. The ten largest clones represent approximately 13% of the sample. This sample is drawn from a study of T cell repertoires in cytomegalovirus infection (dated by TCRdb to the late 2010s). Context from the whole study: Recently identified HLA-C-restricted CMV epitopes, whose presentation resists viral immunomodulation, were targeted by peptide stimulations together with well-studied HLA-B-restricted epitopes. Because public TCR beta signatures pointed to carriage of CMV infection together with the matching HLA type, the HLA type of each donor mattered for the analysis.

The CDR3 covers 15 residues, taking in both the cysteine and the phenylalanine. The CDR3 DNA has 45 bases and is translated from base 1. Per the germline V gene (reference sequence), SGHNT is the CDR1 and YYREEE is the CDR2. Germline trimming amounts to 3 bases on V and 4 bases on J, with 7 as the count of junction bases outside the gene matches. What the treatment or condition label conveys for this sample: in vitro stimulation with specific CMV peptide epitopes to enrich CMV-specific T cells. General conclusions and limits of the study: The ex vivo response was dominated by HLA-C-restricted CMV-specific TCR beta clonotypes, which also provided the single most frequent clonotype in two of eight donors. Carriers of CMV infection plus the relevant HLA type were discriminated by the cumulative frequency of public TCR beta family members in the study cohort and in an independent approximately 360-donor cohort.

The material was cultured PBMCs, obtained from culture after CMV antigen stimulation. This TCR came from a human donor in good health (CMV status not recorded). Some clones in this sample may be carry-over from other donors' samples. Recombination joined TRBV5-4 with TRBJ2-3; 8 junctional bases match TRBD2. The DNA sequence follows: TGTGCCAGCAGCTACCGGGAGGGCCAGGCAGATACGCAGTATTTT. It is translated as CASSYREGQADTQYF.